These T cell receptor beta chains were read from a single sample in a study of T-cell reconstitution after alpha-beta-depleted transplantation in children. TCRdb fed the PCR reads into MiXCR, producing one record per CDR3 protein. The repertoire consists of about 500,000 distinct CDR3 sequences, with 32% occurring once and the leading ten covering around 2.5%. Sequencing was performed on PBMCs from the stem cell graft donor, taken from the stem cell graft. The receptor source for this set is a human donor who donated a stem cell graft to a child with aplastic anemia. CDR3s include the opening cysteine and the closing phenylalanine or tryptophan. The D gene is left open where the match is weak. Not every row has a clone size; where given, it reads once, few, many or a size class.

j_call d_call clone_size v_call cdr3_nt cdr3_aa
TRBJ1-1 . . TRBV5-4 TGTGCCAGCAGCTTGACTAGGGAAGGCACTGAAGCTTTCTTT CASSLTREGTEAFF
TRBJ2-3 TRBD2 few TRBV12-3/TRBV12-4 TGTGCCAGCAGTTCCCGGTTCTCAAGGGCGGGAGGCACAGATACGCAGTATTTT CASSSRFSRAGGTDTQYF
TRBJ2-3 TRBD1 . TRBV12-3/TRBV12-4 TGTGCCAGCACGCACACAGGGGCGACGGCAGATACGCAGTATTTT CASTHTGATADTQYF
TRBJ1-1 . many TRBV29-1 TGCAGCGTTGAAGGGGAGTTGGGGGCGCGTACTGAAGCTTTCTTT CSVEGELGARTEAFF
TRBJ2-3 TRBD2 . TRBV20-1 TGCAGTGCTCCTGAGCGGGATTGGACAGATACGCAGTATTTT CSAPERDWTDTQYF
TRBJ1-2 . . TRBV6-1 TGTGCCAGCATGGCTGGGCCCTCAGATGGCTACACCTTC CASMAGPSDGYTF
TRBJ1-2 TRBD1 few TRBV20-1 TGCAGTGCCCGACAGGGGGGAACTAACTATGGCTACACCTTC CSARQGGTNYGYTF
TRBJ2-5 TRBD2 . TRBV6-2/TRBV6-3 TGTGCCAGCAGTCAAGGCGGCCTAGCGGGGATCCAAGAGACCCAGTACTTC CASSQGGLAGIQETQYF
TRBJ1-2 TRBD1 many TRBV5-1 TGTGCCAGCAGCTTAGACAGGGATGGCTACACCTTC CASSLDRDGYTF
TRBJ2-1 TRBD2 . TRBV5-5 TGTGCCAGCAGCTTGGGGCGTACTAGCGGGAGCTCGTATGAGCAGTTCTTC CASSLGRTSGSSYEQFF
TRBJ2-7 TRBD2 . TRBV6-2/TRBV6-3 TGTGCCAGCAGGGGACTACCCTACGAGCAGTACTTC CASRGLPYEQYF
TRBJ2-7 . . TRBV19 TGTGCCAGTAGTGGGACGGACTCCTACGAGCAGTACTTC CASSGTDSYEQYF
TRBJ2-2 TRBD1 once TRBV5-1 TGCGCCAGCAGCTTGTCGGGACAGGGTTTCGCCGGGGAGCTGTTTTTT CASSLSGQGFAGELFF
TRBJ2-6 . . TRBV28 TGTGCCAGCAGTTTTCACAAGTCTGGGGCCAACGTCCTGACTTTC CASSFHKSGANVLTF
TRBJ2-5 TRBD2 few TRBV20-1 TGCAGTGCTAGAGATGAGGCAGCGGGGCAGCCCAGAGAGACCCAGTACTTC CSARDEAAGQPRETQYF
TRBJ1-2 . few TRBV29-1 TGCAGCGTTGACTTTTCGGGGCTGGGCTACACCTTC CSVDFSGLGYTF
TRBJ2-3 . few TRBV25-1 TGTGCCAGCAGTGAATATGTGAGGTATACGCAGTATTTT CASSEYVRYTQYF
TRBJ2-1 . few TRBV18 TGTGCCAGCTCCCGACTAGACGGCCCAAATGAGCAGTTCTTC CASSRLDGPNEQFF
TRBJ2-2 . . TRBV20-1 TGCAGTGCTAGTCCCCGGGATTGGGGGCTAGGGGCCGGGGAGCTGTTTTTT CSASPRDWGLGAGELFF
TRBJ2-3 . . TRBV12-3/TRBV12-4 TGTGCCAGCAGTTCCAGGCGTATAGATACGCAGTATTTT CASSSRRIDTQYF
TRBJ2-3 . . TRBV30 TGTGCCTGGAGTCTGGGGAACACAGATACGCAGTATTTT CAWSLGNTDTQYF
TRBJ2-5 . few TRBV20-1 TGCAGTGCTATCCAGGGGCCTGTTTCGGGGACCCAGTACTTC CSAIQGPVSGTQYF
TRBJ1-1 . few TRBV5-6 TGTGCCAGCAGCTTGGCCGGAACTACTGAAGCTTTCTTT CASSLAGTTEAFF
TRBJ1-1 TRBD1 . TRBV5-1 TGCGCCAGCAGCCCGCCCGGGACAGGGGCCGAAGCTTTCTTT CASSPPGTGAEAFF
TRBJ1-2 . . TRBV19 TGTGCCAGTAGTATAGCTGCTCTCTATGGCTACACCTTC CASSIAALYGYTF
TRBJ1-5 . . TRBV19 TGTGCCAGTACTAGGGGAAGCAATCAGCCCCAGCATTTT CASTRGSNQPQHF
TRBJ2-3 TRBD2 few TRBV5-1 TGCGCCAGCAGCACCCGGGACTACCGCACAGATACGCAGTATTTT CASSTRDYRTDTQYF
TRBJ2-1 . . TRBV28 TGTGCCCGATCCGGGATGAGGGGAGGCTCCCTCTCGGACAATGAGCAGTTCTTC CARSGMRGGSLSDNEQFF
TRBJ2-4 . . TRBV13 TGTGCCAGCAGCCGCAGGAGGGCACTGGAAAATTCGTACATTCAGTACTTC CASSRRRALENSYIQYF
TRBJ1-5 . . TRBV4-3 TGCGCCAGCAGCCAAGATTCCGGGGAGAATCAGCCCCAGCATTTT CASSQDSGENQPQHF
TRBJ2-5 . . TRBV10-3 TGTGCCATTAGCCCCCAACAAGGACCGAGAAAAGAGACCCAGTACTTC CAISPQQGPRKETQYF
TRBJ2-1 . . TRBV4-1 TGCGCCAGCAGCCAAGGAGGATCGGTACAGCTCCTCAATGAGCAGTTCTTC CASSQGGSVQLLNEQFF
TRBJ2-3 . . TRBV27 TGTGCCAGCAGGCCACTCGCCTTGGGGGATACGCAGTATTTT CASRPLALGDTQYF
TRBJ2-7 . . TRBV29-1 TGCAGCGTGTCGGAGGGGACTGGAGGCGAGCAGTACTTC CSVSEGTGGEQYF
TRBJ1-2 . once TRBV5-1 TGCGCCAGCAGCCCCGCCCTCACAGGGTATGGCTACACCTTC CASSPALTGYGYTF
TRBJ2-2 . . TRBV24-1 TGTGCCACCAGTGATTTGAGGGTGGGAGCGAACACCGGGGAGCTGTTTTTT CATSDLRVGANTGELFF
TRBJ1-4 . . TRBV7-9 TGTGCCAGCAGCCCCACCCTGGACACCTTTGGGGAAAAACTGTTTTTT CASSPTLDTFGEKLFF
TRBJ2-1 TRBD2 few TRBV12-3/TRBV12-4 TGTGCCAGCAGTTCGAGCGGGAGGCCGGGAAATGAGCAGTTCTTC CASSSSGRPGNEQFF
TRBJ1-4 TRBD1 . TRBV7-9 TGTGCCAGCAGCTTACAGGGGGCCCCGGCTAATGAAAAACTGTTTTTT CASSLQGAPANEKLFF
TRBJ1-5 . . TRBV6-1 TGTGCCAGCAGTGAGAGGGAATTTGTGAGCAATCAGCCCCAGCATTTT CASSEREFVSNQPQHF
TRBJ2-5 TRBD2 . TRBV7-2 TGTGCCAGCAGCGCGGGACTAGCGGGAACAGAGACCCAGTACTTC CASSAGLAGTETQYF
TRBJ1-2 . . TRBV12-3/TRBV12-4 TGTGCCAGCAGTTTGGGGCCCACGGCTAACTATGGCTACACCTTC CASSLGPTANYGYTF
TRBJ2-3 . . TRBV9 TGTGCCAGCAGCGTCGGGGAAGGGCGGGGCACAGATACGCAGTATTTT CASSVGEGRGTDTQYF
TRBJ2-2 TRBD1 . TRBV7-2 TGTGCCAGCAGCTTAGCTGCGCAGGGGGCACGAGGGGAGCTGTTTTTT CASSLAAQGARGELFF
TRBJ1-1 . few TRBV12-3/TRBV12-4 TGTGCCAGCGGTCTGGTGAACACTGAAGCTTTCTTT CASGLVNTEAFF
TRBJ2-3 . . TRBV11-2 TGTGCCAGCAGCCGCGGGCCCCCCACAGATACGCAGTATTTT CASSRGPPTDTQYF
TRBJ2-1 TRBD2 few TRBV4-2 TGTGCCAGCAGCCAAGGGGGCGGGACTAGTAGAGATGAGCAGTTCTTC CASSQGGGTSRDEQFF
TRBJ1-1 . few TRBV18 TGTGCCAGCTCAACCGGGGGGGACACTGAAGCTTTCTTT CASSTGGDTEAFF
TRBJ1-1 . few TRBV5-6 TGTGCCAGCAGCGGTCCGGGACCTACGGGAGCTTTCTTT CASSGPGPTGAFF
TRBJ2-3 TRBD2 few TRBV20-1 TGCAGTGCTAGAGCGGCGGGACTAGCGCCTCTCCGGGGAGATACGCAGTATTTT CSARAAGLAPLRGDTQYF
TRBJ2-1 . few TRBV12-3/TRBV12-4 TGTGCCAATGCAAGATCCTACAATGAGCAGTTCTTC CANARSYNEQFF
TRBJ2-1 TRBD2 . TRBV9 TGTGCCAGCAGCGAAAAGAGATTGGCCGGGACTACCAATGAGCAGTTCTTC CASSEKRLAGTTNEQFF
TRBJ2-1 TRBD2 . TRBV18 TGTGCCAGCTCACGGAGACTAGCGGGGATATACAATGAGCAGTTCTTC CASSRRLAGIYNEQFF
TRBJ1-2 . few TRBV27 TGTGCCAGCAGTCAACGCGGACCGGATGCGGTGTGGGGCTACACCTTC CASSQRGPDAVWGYTF
TRBJ1-1 . . TRBV4-2 TGTGCCAGCAGCCAAGATAGTGTCCGGGTGCCCCCGAACACTGAAGCTTTCTTT CASSQDSVRVPPNTEAFF
TRBJ1-1 . few TRBV11-2 TGTGCCAGCAGCGGTGGTCTGGGCAATACCCGCGGAGCGGGCACTGAAGCTTTCTTT CASSGGLGNTRGAGTEAFF
TRBJ2-7 . . TRBV24-1 TGTGCCACCAGTGACAGTGCCTACGAGCAGTACTTC CATSDSAYEQYF
TRBJ2-2 . . TRBV5-1 TGCGCCAGCAGCTTGGGTACTACAGGCGGGCTGACCGGGGAGCTGTTTTTT CASSLGTTGGLTGELFF
TRBJ2-3 TRBD1 . TRBV9 TGTGCCAGCAGCGTAGATGCAGGGGGAAATACGCAGTATTTT CASSVDAGGNTQYF